Sequencing of this T cell receptor (beta chain) was carried out in a study of cytomegalovirus exposure and HLA in healthy donors. It was with 60 Vbeta and 13 Jbeta primers that the PCR ran. Assay used: immunoSEQ multiplex PCR; TCRdb lists only in-frame clones, some missing. The sample has about 120,000 clones, around 77% seen once. Notes on the study in general: TCR association rates varied by HLA locus in a later analysis, with DRB1 highest and HLA-C lowest.

Each donor was healthy, and each was a bone marrow donor. Turning to this clone: Its antigen is unknown.

CDR1 and CDR2 from the germline V gene are SEHNR and FQNEAQ (reference sequence). There are 14 residues in the CDR3. Trimming shortened V by 3 bases and J by 8 bases, and 14 bases separated the two germline ends. Specimen: PBMCs. This chain joins TRBV7-9 and TRBJ2-1; a possible D gene is TRBD1 (7 bases). The origin of this receptor is a man younger than 30 in good health and CMV-seropositive. CDR3 DNA sequence: TGTGCCAGCAGCTTTCGCGGGACAGAACATGAGCAGTTCTTC. Translating gives CASSFRGTEHEQFF.